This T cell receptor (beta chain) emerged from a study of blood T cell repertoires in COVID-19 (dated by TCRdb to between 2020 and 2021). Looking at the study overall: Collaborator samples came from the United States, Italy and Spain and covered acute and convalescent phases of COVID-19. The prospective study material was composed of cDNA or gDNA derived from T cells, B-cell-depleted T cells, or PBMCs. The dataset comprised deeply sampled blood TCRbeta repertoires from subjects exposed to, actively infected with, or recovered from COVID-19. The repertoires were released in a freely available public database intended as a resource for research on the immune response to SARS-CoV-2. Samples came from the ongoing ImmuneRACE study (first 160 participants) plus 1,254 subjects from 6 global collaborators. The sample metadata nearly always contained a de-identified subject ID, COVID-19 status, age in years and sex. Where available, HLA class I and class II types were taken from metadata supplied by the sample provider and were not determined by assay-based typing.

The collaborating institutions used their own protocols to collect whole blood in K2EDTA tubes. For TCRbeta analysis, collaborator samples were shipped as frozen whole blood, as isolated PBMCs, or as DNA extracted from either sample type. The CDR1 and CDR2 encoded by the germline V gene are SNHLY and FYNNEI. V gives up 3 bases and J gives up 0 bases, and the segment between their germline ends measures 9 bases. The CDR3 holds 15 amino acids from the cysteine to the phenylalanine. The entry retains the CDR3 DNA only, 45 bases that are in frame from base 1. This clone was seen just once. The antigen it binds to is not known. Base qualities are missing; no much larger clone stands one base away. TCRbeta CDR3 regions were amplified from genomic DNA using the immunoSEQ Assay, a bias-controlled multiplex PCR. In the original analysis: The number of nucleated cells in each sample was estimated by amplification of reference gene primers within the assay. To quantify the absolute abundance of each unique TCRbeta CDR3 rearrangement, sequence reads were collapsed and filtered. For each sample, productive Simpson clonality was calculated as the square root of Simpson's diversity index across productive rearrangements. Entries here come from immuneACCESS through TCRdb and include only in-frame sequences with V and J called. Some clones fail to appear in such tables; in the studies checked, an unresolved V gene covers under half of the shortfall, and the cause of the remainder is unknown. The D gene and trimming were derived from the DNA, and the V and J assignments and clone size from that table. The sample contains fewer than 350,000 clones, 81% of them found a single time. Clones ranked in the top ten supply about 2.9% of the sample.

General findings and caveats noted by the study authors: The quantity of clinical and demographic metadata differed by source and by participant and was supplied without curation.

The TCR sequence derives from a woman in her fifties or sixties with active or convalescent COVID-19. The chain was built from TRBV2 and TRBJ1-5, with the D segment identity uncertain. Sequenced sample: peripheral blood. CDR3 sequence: CASSDVPVSNQPQHF. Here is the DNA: TGTGCCAGCAGTGACGTCCCAGTTAGCAATCAGCCCCAGCATTTT.